This TCR beta chain was profiled in a study of OX40 agonist ivuxolimab in advanced cancers. Overall study: Subjects had a mean age of about 65 years, with a range of 23 to 79; about 83% were male. Partial responses were achieved by three patients, of whom one had hepatocellular carcinoma and two had cutaneous melanoma. Findings of the study overall: Compared with CD4+, CD8+ T cells on average had more expanded clones. Within 6 weeks, CD4+ and CD8+ blood T cells expanded clonally at 0.1 to 3.0 mg/kg.

To note about this clone: Its antigen is not known.

Germline V gene data show CDR1 as SGHRS and CDR2 as YFSETQ. V was pared by 0 bases and J by 2 bases, with 5 bases between. The CDR3 spans 13 residues. TCRdb's table, derived via immunoSEQ multiplex PCR, lists solely in-frame clones and lacks some. The profile covers around 79,000 clones, with about 92% appearing a single time and more than 8.5% taken by the ten largest. This sequence joins TRBV5-1 and TRBJ1-2; weak D call: TRBD1 (5 bases). This clonotype was sampled from an adult with an advanced solid tumor such as melanoma, head and neck, liver or kidney cancer. Sequences were derived from CD4+ or CD8+ T cells sorted from blood, sampled in a trial of the OX40 agonist ivuxolimab. This chain's CDR3 is CASSLGGNYGYTF. The CDR3 bases are TGCGCCAGCAGCTTGGGGGGGAACTATGGCTACACCTTC.